Sequencing of this TCR beta chain was carried out in a study of cytomegalovirus exposure and HLA in healthy donors. Looking at the study overall: The study's early data release held roughly 91 million unique TCRs from HLA-typed donors. Study results and caveats: Cytomegalovirus status, reportedly, was diagnosed with high specificity and sensitivity by the classifier. Available immune exposure information covered CMV serostatus only.

Germline V gene sequence: CDR1 LNHNV, CDR2 YYDKDF (reference sequence). The CDR3 covers 14 residues. Trimming pared 3 bases from V and 4 bases from J, leaving 10 bases between. As concerns this clone: Its antigen remains unidentified.

At sampling all donors were nominally healthy, likely with unrecorded immune exposures. Use of 60 Vbeta and 13 Jbeta primers characterized the PCR. Profiling relied on immunoSEQ multiplex PCR, and the TCRdb table lists in-frame clones only, not all of them. Of 130,000 to 150,000 clones listed, around 79% are singletons. The sequenced sample consisted of PBMCs. V gene TRBV15 combines with J gene TRBJ2-1, with D possibly TRBD2 on 6 matching bases. This clonotype was sampled from a woman aged 45-59 years in good health and CMV-seropositive. CDR3 DNA sequence: TGTGCCACCAGCAGTCGGAGCGGGTACAATGAGCAGTTCTTC. This translates into CATSSRSGYNEQFF. Full variable domain (outside the CDR3, taken from reference TRBV15 and TRBJ2-1): DAMVIQNPRYQVTQFGKPVTLSCSQTLNHNVMYWYQQKSSQAPKLLFHYYDKDFNNEADTPDNFQSRRPNTSFCFLDIRSPGLGDTAMYLCATSSRSGYNEQFFGPGTRLTVL.